A single sample gave rise to the 4 T cell receptor beta chains below, sequenced in a study of human T cells and chemical hapten exposure. Time point meaning: patch test 1, 2 weeks after DPC sensitization. Treatment here: therapeutic diphenylcyclopropenone sensitization with weekly scalp DPC. Each CDR3 protein gets one entry after TCRdb re-called the RACE reads with MiXCR. The sample has approximately 350,000 distinct CDR3 sequences, 6% to 8.5% seen once. The starting material was whole blood, obtained in connection with sensitization to the hapten diphenylcyclopropenone (DPC). These receptor sequences come from a young woman with alopecia areata. Some clones in this sample may be carry-over from other donors' samples.

The genes are TRBV6-6 and TRBJ1-1; 7 nucleotides align to TRBD1. With V trimmed by 6 bases and J by 7 bases, 5 bases remained unmatched. Germline lookup yields CDR1 MNHNY and CDR2 SVGAGI (reference sequence). This CDR3 is built from 12 residues. As DNA, the CDR3 is TGTGCCAGCAGAGACAGGGCGGGTGAAGCTTTCTTT. It translates to CASRDRAGEAFF.

The V gene is TRBV10-3, the J gene TRBJ2-2; TRBD2 matches at 13 bases. From germline, CDR1 is ENHRY and CDR2 SYGVKD. Trimming took 3 bases from V and 6 from J; bases not matched to a gene: 1. The CDR3 consists of 15 residues. CDR3 in amino acids: CAISETSGGAGELFF. DNA for the CDR3: TGTGCCATCAGTGAAACTAGCGGGGGGGCCGGGGAGCTGTTTTTT.

This clonotype showed up many times. The J gene is TRBJ2-1, the V gene TRBV2, with 13 bases aligning to TRBD2. This CDR3 comprises 15 residues. With V trimmed by 6 bases and J by 7 bases, 6 bases remained unmatched. Looked up from germline, CDR1 is SNHLY and CDR2 is FYNNEI. The CDR3 DNA sequence: TGTGCCAGCAGAACCGGACTAGCGGGGGCTAATGAGCAGTTCTTC. Protein: CASRTGLAGANEQFF.

This clonotype has only a few counts. The chain links TRBV7-9 to TRBJ1-6, with a tentative D call TRBD1 (5 bases). Germline V lookup: CDR1 SEHNR, CDR2 FQNEAQ (reference sequence). CDR3 length: 14 amino acids. Trimming took 10 bases from V and 9 from J, leaving 19 bases between them. The CDR3 nucleotides are TGTGCCACCGAGCGGGCAGGGAGTGGTTCACCCCTCCACTTT. Translated, it gives CATERAGSGSPLHF.